The 14 T cell receptor beta chains in this list originate from one sample, sequenced in a study of follicular helper T cells after annual influenza vaccination (dated by TCRdb to the late 2010s). The library relied on the immunoSEQ multiplex PCR assay. TCRdb retrieved this table from immuneACCESS and kept in-frame rearrangements only. Not all clones are present; in checked studies, unresolved V genes account for under half, and no reason is known for the remainder. This sample holds about 10,000 clones; approximately 80% were observed only once. Of the sample, just over 0.45% falls within the top ten clones. What this sample's time point label stands for: 2015-2016 season, 7 days after influenza vaccination. The starting material was CXCR5+ CD38- circulating T follicular helper cells from blood, obtained 7 days after influenza vaccination. The cell subset or site label, read with the paper, signifies: circulating Tfh, non-naive CD4+CXCR5+PD-1+ (ICOS+CD38+ or ICOS-CD38-). All receptors come from an adult who received the influenza vaccine.

The gene calls are TRBV14 and TRBJ2-1, with D tentatively TRBD1 (5 bases). Germline CDR1 is SGHDN and CDR2 is FVKESK. This CDR3 is 13 amino acids long. V gave up 0 bases and J gave up 5 bases, with 5 bases separating them. The CDR3 loop reads CASSQDRDNEQFF. CDR3 coding DNA: TGTGCCAGCAGCCAAGACAGGGACAATGAGCAGTTCTTC.

This rearrangement joins TRBV29-1 to TRBJ2-7; 10 bases match TRBD1. This CDR3 has 15 amino acids. The germline V gene has CDR1 SQVTM and CDR2 ANQGSEA. Losses at the gene ends were 6 bases for V and 2 bases for J; bases not matched to a gene: 10. The CDR3 region is CSVLPTGTGAYEQYF. CDR3 nucleotide sequence: TGCAGCGTACTCCCTACGGGGACAGGGGCCTACGAGCAGTACTTC.

The genes are TRBV6-6 and TRBJ2-5; 9 nucleotides agree with TRBD2. This CDR3 spans 14 amino acids. CDR1 is MNHNY, CDR2 SVGAGI, per germline (reference sequence). The junction had 2 bases not matched to a gene; V was cut back by 6 bases and J by 0 bases. The CDR3: CASRAGGNQETQYF. Here the CDR3 DNA reads TGTGCCAGCAGAGCGGGGGGAAACCAAGAGACCCAGTACTTC.

The chain carries TRBV14 and TRBJ2-4; D not certain. Trimming stripped 0 bases from V and 3 bases from J, with 12 bases between. The germline gives CDR1 SGHDN, CDR2 FVKESK. This CDR3 has 16 amino acids. As DNA, the CDR3 is TGTGCCAGCAGCCAAGAGATGGGCTGGGGCAAAAACATTCAGTACTTC. It is translated as CASSQEMGWGKNIQYF. Filled out from reference TRBV14 and TRBJ2-4, the complete variable domain reads EAGVTQFPSHSVIEKGQTVTLRCDPISGHDNLYWYRRVMGKEIKFLLHFVKESKQDESGMPNNRFLAERTGGTYSTLKVQPAELEDSGVYFCASSQEMGWGKNIQYFGAGTRLSVL.

The chain links TRBV6-1 to TRBJ2-1, with 12 bases aligning to TRBD2. The germline V gene encodes CDR1 MNHNS and CDR2 SASEGT. CDR3 length equals 14 residues. The J segment lost 9 bases and the V segment lost 7 bases, leaving 7 bases of the junction unmatched. CDR3 region: CASISSGGAGEQFF. CDR3 nucleotide sequence: TGTGCCAGCATATCTAGCGGGGGGGCCGGTGAGCAGTTCTTC.

The chain uses TRBV7-2 and TRBJ1-5; D remains unclear. Per the germline V gene, CDR1 is SGHTA and CDR2 is FQGNSA. The CDR3 sequence is 14 residues long. Trimming took 3 bases from V and 11 from J, leaving 17 bases between them. CDR3 nucleotides: TGTGCCAGCAGCTTCTCCGCTGGTTCCGAGGCCCAGCATTTT. Protein sequence: CASSFSAGSEAQHF.

This clone came up once. CDR3 region: CASGPSGNTIYF. CDR3 DNA: TGTGCTAGTGGCCCCTCTGGAAACACCATATATTTT. V usage is TRBV12-5 and J usage is TRBJ1-3; D gene unclear. Germline V lookup: CDR1 LGHNT, CDR2 FRNRAP. The CDR3 covers 12 residues. Trimming stripped 6 bases from V and 0 bases from J, with 3 bases between.

The chain has TRBV9 and TRBJ1-2, with a possible D match to TRBD1 (5 bases). From germline, CDR1 is SGDLS and CDR2 YYNGEE. V lost 4 bases and J lost 6, with 16 bases in between. This CDR3 is 14 amino acids long. CDR3 loop: CASSTSLVGDGYTF. DNA of the CDR3: TGTGCCAGCAGCACCAGCCTTGTGGGGGATGGCTACACCTTC.

The chain carries TRBV11-2 and TRBJ2-5; D call uncertain. Germline CDR1 reads SGHAT; CDR2 reads FQNNGV. Trimming removed 0 bases from V and 2 bases from J, with 7 bases in between. This CDR3 has 14 residues. CDR3 DNA: TGTGCCAGCAGCTTAGACAGGTATCAAGAGACCCAGTACTTC. Translation gives CASSLDRYQETQYF. Filled out from reference TRBV11-2 and TRBJ2-5, the complete variable domain reads EAGVAQSPRYKIIEKRQSVAFWCNPISGHATLYWYQQILGQGPKLLIQFQNNGVVDDSQLPKDRFSAERLKGVDSTLKIQPAKLEDSAVYLCASSLDRYQETQYFGPGTRLLVL.

The genes are TRBV10-1 and TRBJ1-3; unclear D gene. The CDR3 contains 14 residues. Per germline, CDR1 WNHNN and CDR2 SYGVQD (reference sequence). V gave up 0 bases and J gave up 0 bases, with 3 bases separating them. The CDR3 nucleotides read TGCGCCAGCAGTGAGTCGGGCTCTGGAAACACCATATATTTT. It yields the protein CASSESGSGNTIYF.

This clone was seen only a few times. The chain carries TRBV10-2 and TRBJ1-1; possible D gene TRBD1, 6 bases. Germline V lookup: CDR1 WSHSY, CDR2 SAAADI. The CDR3 extends over 13 amino acids. Trimming removed 6 bases at V and 11 bases at J, with 19 bases between. As DNA, the CDR3 is TGCGCCAGCAGCGAAGGGAGCCCAGGGGACGCTTTCTTT. This translates into CASSEGSPGDAFF.

The gene calls are TRBV7-9 and TRBJ2-1; either TRBD1 or TRBD2 may supply D (5 bases each). The length of the CDR3 is 13 residues. Trimming pared 10 bases from V and 6 bases from J, leaving 16 bases between. Germline CDR1 is SEHNR and CDR2 is FQNEAQ (reference sequence). CDR3 bases: TGTGCCATCCCTCGGGTGGGGACCAATGAGCAGTTCTTC. It translates to CAIPRVGTNEQFF.

This chain joins TRBV6-5 and TRBJ1-6; TRBD1 might be the D (5 bases). Germline CDR1 MNHEY, CDR2 SVGAGI. The ends were cut back, 7 bases at V and 7 bases at J, with 8 bases in the middle. The CDR3 runs 12 residues. This CDR3 reads CASKNRNSPLHF. As DNA, the CDR3 is TGTGCCAGCAAAAACAGGAATTCACCCCTCCACTTT.

This chain joins TRBV6-5 and TRBJ2-5; 11 bases match TRBD1. The junction had 1 base not matched to a gene; V was cut back by 1 base and J by 3 bases. Per the germline V gene, CDR1 is MNHEY and CDR2 is SVGAGI. The CDR3 totals 15 residues. CDR3 residues: CASSYLGQGEETQYF. The CDR3 coding sequence is TGTGCCAGCAGTTACTTGGGACAGGGGGAAGAGACCCAGTACTTC.